This T cell receptor beta chain was recovered during a study of a mutant IDH1 vaccine in newly diagnosed glioma. Study information: Across weeks 1, 3, 5, 7, 11, 15, 19 and 23, patients received a vaccination each time, eight in all.

Clones were read by immunoSEQ multiplex PCR, and TCRdb kept only the in-frame ones, dropping some. The sample gives about 27,000 clones, approximately 80% of which show up once; almost 9.5% is in the top ten. Specified time point: week 5, during vaccination. Vaccine doses each comprised 300 ug of mutant IDH1 20-mer peptide, with topical imiquimod. A note on this clone: The antigen is not known.

V was clipped by 3 bases and J by 6 bases; unmatched bases: 10. Germline assignment: CDR1 SGHDT and CDR2 YYEEEE. The CDR3 loop spans 15 amino acids. Sequences were derived from PBMCs, sampled from a glioma patient whose treatment included an IDH1 peptide vaccine. This clonotype was obtained from a man aged 35-49 years with glioma. V and J are TRBV5-6 and TRBJ1-2; 8 positions agree with TRBD1. CDR3 DNA: TGTGCCAGCAGCTACGTGGACAGGGACGCCCATGGCTACACCTTC. It encodes CASSYVDRDAHGYTF.